Listed below are T cell receptor beta chains from one sample, sequenced in a study of CD8 T cells in Susac syndrome. TCRdb re-analysed the immunoSEQ multiplex PCR reads in MiXCR, keeping a single row per CDR3 protein. In the table there are roughly 180,000 distinct CDR3 sequences, about 93% of which are singletons. The sample taken for sequencing was CD4+ T cells from PBMCs. The source of these receptors is a human donor with multiple sclerosis. Both conserved end residues are part of each CDR3. A D gene is named only where the DNA matches it firmly. Size is stated for part of the rows, as once, few or many counts, or as a class when the clone is expanded.

j_call: TRBJ2-6; cdr3_length: 17; v_call: TRBV4-1; d_call: NA; clone_size: NA; cdr3_nt: TGCGCCAGCAGCCAAGACATTGGGGAGGCCGGGGCCAACGTCCTGACTTTC; cdr3_aa: CASSQDIGEAGANVLTF
j_call: TRBJ1-5; cdr3_length: 16; v_call: TRBV7-2; d_call: NA; clone_size: NA; cdr3_nt: TGTGCCAGCAGCTTACGCGCTGAGACAGATTATCAGCCCCAGCATTTT; cdr3_aa: CASSLRAETDYQPQHF
j_call: TRBJ2-5; cdr3_length: 15; v_call: TRBV3-1; d_call: TRBD1; clone_size: NA; cdr3_nt: TGTGCCAGCAGGCGTTTCGACAGGGGCCAAGAGACCCAGTACTTC; cdr3_aa: CASRRFDRGQETQYF
j_call: TRBJ2-2; cdr3_length: 16; v_call: TRBV2; d_call: TRBD2; clone_size: NA; cdr3_nt: TGTGCCAGCAGTCTCACTAGCGGGAGAGGGGCCGGGGAGCTGTTTTTT; cdr3_aa: CASSLTSGRGAGELFF
j_call: TRBJ2-3; cdr3_length: 16; v_call: TRBV23-1; d_call: NA; clone_size: NA; cdr3_nt: TGCGCCAGCAGTCAATCGAGGGGTAAGGGCACAGATACGCAGTATTTT; cdr3_aa: CASSQSRGKGTDTQYF
j_call: TRBJ1-5; cdr3_length: 14; v_call: TRBV6-5; d_call: TRBD1; clone_size: few; cdr3_nt: TGTGCCAGCAGTCTACAGGGGGCTAGGCAGCCCCAGCATTTT; cdr3_aa: CASSLQGARQPQHF
j_call: TRBJ2-7; cdr3_length: 14; v_call: TRBV15; d_call: NA; clone_size: NA; cdr3_nt: TGTGCCACCAGCAGAGTGGGAGCGGTCTACGAGCAGTACTTC; cdr3_aa: CATSRVGAVYEQYF
j_call: TRBJ1-2; cdr3_length: 13; v_call: TRBV18; d_call: NA; clone_size: NA; cdr3_nt: TGTGCCAGCTCATCTTTCTCTAACTATGGCTACACCTTC; cdr3_aa: CASSSFSNYGYTF
j_call: TRBJ1-5; cdr3_length: 14; v_call: TRBV5-6; d_call: TRBD1; clone_size: once; cdr3_nt: TGTGCCAGCAGCGTCGGGACAGGGACTCAGCCCCAGCATTTT; cdr3_aa: CASSVGTGTQPQHF
j_call: TRBJ2-3; cdr3_length: 15; v_call: TRBV7-2; d_call: TRBD1; clone_size: NA; cdr3_nt: TGTGCCAGCAGCTTAGAGAACAGGGGGCGGGATACGCAGTATTTT; cdr3_aa: CASSLENRGRDTQYF
j_call: TRBJ1-2; cdr3_length: 12; v_call: TRBV28; d_call: NA; clone_size: NA; cdr3_nt: TGTGCCAGCATGACAGCGAACTATGGCTACACCTTC; cdr3_aa: CASMTANYGYTF
j_call: TRBJ2-3; cdr3_length: 16; v_call: TRBV18; d_call: TRBD2; clone_size: NA; cdr3_nt: TGTGCCAGCTCACCCCGCACTAGCGGGGCCACAGATACGCAGTATTTT; cdr3_aa: CASSPRTSGATDTQYF
j_call: TRBJ2-7; cdr3_length: 17; v_call: TRBV4-1; d_call: NA; clone_size: once; cdr3_nt: TGCGCCAGCAGCCAAGGGCCGCCGGAGCGGTACTCCTACGAGCAGTACTTC; cdr3_aa: CASSQGPPERYSYEQYF
j_call: TRBJ2-2; cdr3_length: 14; v_call: TRBV7-3; d_call: NA; clone_size: NA; cdr3_nt: TGTGCCAGCAGCTTAGCGGCGAACACCGGGGAGCTGTTTTTT; cdr3_aa: CASSLAANTGELFF